This TCR beta chain was identified during a study of blood T cell repertoires in COVID-19. As for the study in general: In each case, the material was cDNA or gDNA derived from T cells, B-cell-depleted T cells, or PBMCs.

Original processing notes: Amplification with reference gene primers provided the estimates of nucleated cell counts. The assay was immunoSEQ multiplex PCR, and TCRdb's table has in-frame clones only and misses some. V and J calls and clone size are those listed in that table; D and trimming were worked out from the DNA. The sample shows some 350,000 clones, 88% of them seen only once. Membership in each cohort depended on participant-reported clinical history. What the recovered Cohort 3 donors had was two negative PCRs, clearance, or symptom resolution. This CDR3 has 14 amino acids. The V gene end was trimmed by 4 bases and the J gene end by 4 bases; junction bases not matched to a gene: 7. From germline, CDR1 is SGHRS and CDR2 YFSETQ.

The clonotype was recovered from a man aged 25-40 years who had recovered from COVID-19. The specimen sequenced was PBMCs or T cells enriched from blood (not recorded which). The chain joins TRBV5-1 to TRBJ1-2; 7 nucleotides line up with TRBD1. In nucleotides, the CDR3 is TGCGCCAGCAGCCTCTTACAGGGGAGCTATGGCTACACCTTC. This translates into CASSLLQGSYGYTF.